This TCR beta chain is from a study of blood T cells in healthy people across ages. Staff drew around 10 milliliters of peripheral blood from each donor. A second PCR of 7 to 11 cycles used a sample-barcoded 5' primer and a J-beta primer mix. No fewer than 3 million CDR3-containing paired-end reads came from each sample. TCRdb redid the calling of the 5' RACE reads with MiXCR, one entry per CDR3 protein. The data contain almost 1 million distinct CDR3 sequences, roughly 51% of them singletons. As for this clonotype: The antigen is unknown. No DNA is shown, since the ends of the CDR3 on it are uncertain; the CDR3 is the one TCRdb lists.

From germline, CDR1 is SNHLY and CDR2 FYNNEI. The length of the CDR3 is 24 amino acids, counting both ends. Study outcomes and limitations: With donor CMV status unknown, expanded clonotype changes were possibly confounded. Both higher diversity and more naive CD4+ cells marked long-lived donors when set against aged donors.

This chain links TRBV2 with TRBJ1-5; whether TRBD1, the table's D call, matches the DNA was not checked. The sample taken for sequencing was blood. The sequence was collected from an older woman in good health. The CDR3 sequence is CASSDMDRGHEQFFGPGKNQPQHF.